This TCR beta chain came from a study of T-cell memory formation after mild COVID-19. Study-wide results and limits: Detection of some responders pre-infection suggested pre-existing cross-reactive memory T cells participated. Clones from the second wave (peaking day 37) had unconfirmed SARS-CoV-2 specificity.

Libraries for TCRalpha and TCRbeta carried sample barcodes and unique molecular identifiers via 5'RACE. TCRdb called the 5' RACE reads again in MiXCR, with one record for every CDR3 protein. Found here are under 110,000 distinct CDR3 sequences, over 10% of them singletons; the top ten hold 27%. In this sample, this clonotype turned up a few times. Its cognate antigen is unknown. The V gene end was trimmed by 2 bases and the J gene end by 6 bases; junction bases not matched to a gene: 3. Germline CDR1 SGHRS, CDR2 YFSETQ. The CDR3 contains 14 residues. Material: PBMCs or a T cell subset sorted from them (not recorded which). J is TRBJ1-5 and V is TRBV5-1, with TRBD1 matching over 9 bases. This receptor was obtained from an adult woman who had mild COVID-19 (a few samples of this study predate the infection). Cell type and time point are not known. This CDR3 reads CASSLGTGTQPQHF. CDR3 DNA: TGCGCCAGCAGCTTAGGGACAGGGACTCAGCCCCAGCATTTT.